The 21 T cell receptor beta chains below come from one sample, sequenced in a study of blood T cell repertoires in COVID-19 (TCRdb year 2020). The library was made by the immunoSEQ multiplex PCR assay. TCRdb limited this immuneACCESS table to in-frame rearrangements with V and J called. A share of clones is missing; checked studies link under half to unresolved V genes, and the rest is unexplained. The sample yields some 71,000 clones; roughly 89% were counted once. The ten largest clones represent roughly 4.8% of the sample. Sequences were obtained from peripheral blood. These receptors were taken from a man aged 45 to 65 with acute or convalescent COVID-19.

V is TRBV3-1 (or the pseudogene TRBV3-2) and J is TRBJ2-1; 12 nucleotides match TRBD2. Germline V gene data show CDR1 as LGHDT and CDR2 as YNNKEL (reference sequence). CDR3 length: 16 residues. V shed 1 base and J 8 bases; nucleotides not matched to a gene: 6. The CDR3 DNA follows: TGTGCCAGCAGCCAAGTGAGGCTAGCGGGAGGGGATGAGCAGTTCTTC. Translation: CASSQVRLAGGDEQFF.

The chain combines TRBV3-1 (or the pseudogene TRBV3-2) with TRBJ2-1, with D perhaps matching TRBD2 (6 bases). The CDR3 has 13 amino acids. Germline V gene lookup returns CDR1 LGHDT and CDR2 YNNKEL (reference sequence). The ends were cut back, 6 bases at V and 13 bases at J, with 19 bases in the middle. CDR3 coding DNA: TGTGCCAGCAGATCGGGACTCCACTTAATACAGTTCTTC. Amino acid sequence: CASRSGLHLIQFF.

This chain uses TRBV5-1 with TRBJ2-1, with 11 positions matching TRBD2. The CDR3 is 15 residues long. The germline V gene has CDR1 SGHRS and CDR2 YFSETQ. Trimming at V came to 4 bases and at J to 6 bases, leaving 6 bases not matched to a gene. The CDR3: CASSIGLAGGNEQFF. The CDR3 DNA is TGCGCCAGCAGCATAGGACTAGCGGGCGGCAATGAGCAGTTCTTC.

The chain recombines TRBV2 with TRBJ1-4; 9 nucleotides match TRBD1. V lost 6 bases to trimming and J lost 2 bases; unmatched junction nucleotides: 7. The CDR3 sequence is 16 residues long. Germline CDR1 is SNHLY and CDR2 is FYNNEI. The CDR3 is CASSAGQGITNEKLFF. The CDR3 bases are TGTGCCAGCAGCGCGGGACAGGGTATTACTAATGAAAAACTGTTTTTT. The complete variable domain, with remaining parts taken from reference TRBV2 and TRBJ1-4, reads EPEVTQTPSHQVTQMGQEVILRCVPISNHLYFYWYRQILGQKVEFLVSFYNNEISEKSEIFDDQFSVERPDGSNFTLKIRSTKLEDSAMYFCASSAGQGITNEKLFFGSGTQLSVL.

The chain couples TRBV6-5 to TRBJ1-2; tentatively, D is TRBD1 (6 bases). CDR1 MNHEY and CDR2 SVGAGI come from the germline V gene. Trimming removed 5 bases at V and 7 bases at J, with 11 bases between. The CDR3 is 12 residues long. CDR3 sequence: CASSTGTSGYTF. The DNA for the CDR3 is TGTGCCAGCAGTACCGGGACAAGTGGCTACACCTTC.

J is TRBJ2-7 and V is TRBV20-1, with 10 positions matching TRBD2. The CDR3 has 14 amino acids. Per the germline V gene, CDR1 is DFQATT and CDR2 is SNEGSKA (reference sequence). V lost 3 bases to trimming and J lost 4 bases; unmatched junction nucleotides: 6. CDR3 residues: CSASGSSGSYEQYF. The CDR3 region has the DNA TGCAGTGCTAGTGGGTCTAGCGGGAGTTACGAGCAGTACTTC.

In the case of this clone: One end of the junction varies from germline; a read error may be responsible. This sequence joins TRBV29-1 and TRBJ2-7; 9 bases fit TRBD1. The length of the CDR3 is 14 residues. Germline CDR1 is SQVTM and CDR2 is ANQGSEA. Here the CDR3 reads CSVAPGTGSFEQYF. Written as DNA, the CDR3 is TGCAGCGTTGCCCCCGGGACAGGGTCCTTCGAGCAGTACTTC.

V is TRBV7-2 and J is TRBJ1-6; D may be TRBD1 (6 bases). The V gene lost 3 bases and the J gene lost 10 bases, with 19 bases spanning the gap. The CDR3 consists of 16 residues. In germline, CDR1 is SGHTA, CDR2 FQGNSA. The DNA of the CDR3 is TGTGCCAGCAGCTTCATGGCCCCAGGGGCAGGGTCACCCCTCCACTTT. It encodes CASSFMAPGAGSPLHF.

V and J are TRBV4-1 and TRBJ2-3, with D uncertain. CDR3 length equals 13 residues. Germline V gene sequence: CDR1 MGHRA, CDR2 YSYEKL. The germline V and J ends were trimmed by 0 bases and 8 bases, with 9 bases remaining between them. The CDR3, as DNA: TGCGCCAGCAGCCAAGAAACAGCAGGTACGCAGTATTTT. Encoded protein: CASSQETAGTQYF.

Regarding this clone: One junction end does not reproduce the germline sequence, and a read error may be involved. V is TRBV11-3 and J is TRBJ2-3; TRBD2 aligns across 8 bases. CDR1 is SGHNT, CDR2 YENEEA, per germline. This CDR3 has 13 residues. This CDR3 reads CASSLDLTGGPTF. CDR3 bases: TGTGCCAGCAGCTTAGATCTTACGGGAGGGCCTACGTTT.

This sequence joins TRBV9 and TRBJ2-1; 7 bases match TRBD1. This CDR3 has 14 amino acids. V shed 2 bases, J shed 4 bases, and the junction held 3 bases outside the gene matches. Germline V CDR1 and CDR2: SGDLS, YYNGEE. CDR3 residues: CASSVGTVYNEQFF. In DNA, the CDR3 is TGTGCCAGCAGCGTTGGGACAGTTTACAATGAGCAGTTCTTC. The whole variable domain, remainder taken from reference TRBV9 and TRBJ2-1, is DSGVTQTPKHLITATGQRVTLRCSPRSGDLSVYWYQQSLDQGLQFLIQYYNGEERAKGNILERFSAQQFPDLHSELNLSSLELGDSALYFCASSVGTVYNEQFFGPGTRLTVL.

The genes are TRBV15 and TRBJ1-1; the match to TRBD1 covers 10 bases. The CDR3 sequence is 14 residues long. J lost 6 bases, V lost 1 base, and 2 bases had no gene match. CDR1 is LNHNV, CDR2 YYDKDF, per germline (reference sequence). The CDR3 nucleotides are TGTGCCACCAGCAGAGCCGGGACAGGGGCTGAAGCTTTCTTT. It translates to CATSRAGTGAEAFF.

This chain connects TRBV7-8 to TRBJ2-7; TRBD2 matches 7 bases. Germline CDR1 is SGHVS and CDR2 is FQNEAQ. V was clipped by 6 bases and J by 7 bases; unmatched bases: 6. The CDR3 spans 12 residues. The CDR3 sequence is CASRRDYHEQYF. CDR3 in DNA: TGTGCCAGCAGAAGGGACTACCATGAGCAGTACTTC. Using reference TRBV7-8 and TRBJ2-7 for the parts outside the CDR3, the full variable domain is GAGVSQSPRYKVAKRGQDVALRCDPISGHVSLFWYQQALGQGPEFLTYFQNEAQLDKSGLPSDRFFAERPEGSVSTLKIQRTQQEDSAVYLCASRRDYHEQYFGPGTRLTVT.

The chain links TRBV7-8 to TRBJ2-5; 11 nucleotides line up with TRBD2. This CDR3 is 16 amino acids long. Germline assignment: CDR1 SGHVS and CDR2 FQNEAQ. The V and J ends lost 1 base and 3 bases, in that order; junction bases with no gene match: 4. DNA of the CDR3: TGTGCCAGCAGCTTAGTCCCTAGCGGGAGGAAAGAGACCCAGTACTTC. Amino acid sequence: CASSLVPSGRKETQYF.

V usage is TRBV11-1 and J usage is TRBJ2-7; possibly TRBD2 for D (5 bases). The CDR3 covers 14 residues. Per germline, CDR1 SGHAT and CDR2 FQDESV (reference sequence). V gave up 1 base and J gave up 6 bases, with 13 bases separating them. CDR3 sequence (DNA): TGTGCCAGCAGCTTAGGGCTAGCTGGACCCGAGCAGTACTTC. Amino acids: CASSLGLAGPEQYF.

This rearrangement joins TRBV10-3 to TRBJ2-1, with TRBD1 matching 7 bases. The CDR3 length is 15 residues. Germline V gene sequence: CDR1 ENHRY, CDR2 SYGVKD. V shed 1 base, J shed 7 bases, and the junction held 7 bases outside the gene matches. The CDR3 loop reads CAISELARGQNEQFF. CDR3 nucleotides: TGTGCCATCAGTGAGTTAGCTAGGGGACAGAATGAGCAGTTCTTC.

The gene calls are TRBV7-2 and TRBJ2-7; 9 nucleotides agree with TRBD2. The CDR3 runs to 17 residues. V trimming: 3 bases; J trimming: 6 bases; junction bases outside the gene matches: 15. Germline CDR1 SGHTA, CDR2 FQGNSA. DNA of the CDR3: TGTGCCAGCAGCTTGGCGGTAACCGGGACTAGCAAGGGCGAGCAGTACTTC. It translates to CASSLAVTGTSKGEQYF.

The rearrangement joins TRBV5-8 to TRBJ1-2; no firm D call. The CDR3 has 13 residues. Trimming cost V 0 bases and J 2 bases, with 5 bases left between them. CDR1 and CDR2 (germline): SGHTS, YDEGEE. CDR3 sequence: CASSLDGNYGYTF. In DNA, the CDR3 is TGTGCCAGCAGCTTGGACGGGAACTATGGCTACACCTTC.

The CDR3 bases are TGTGCCAGCAGCTTTTACGCAGGGAAAGACACTGAAGCTTTCTTT. Amino acid sequence: CASSFYAGKDTEAFF. This chain connects TRBV5-6 to TRBJ1-1, with TRBD1 as a possible D gene (5 bases). Germline V lookup: CDR1 SGHDT, CDR2 YYEEEE. CDR3 length: 15 amino acids. The V end lost 2 bases, the J end lost 3 bases, and 14 bases lay between the germline ends.

The rearrangement joins TRBV5-1 to TRBJ2-7, with 9 bases lining up with TRBD2. The J segment lost 6 bases and the V segment lost 4 bases, leaving 5 bases of the junction unmatched. CDR1 and CDR2 (germline): SGHRS, YFSETQ. The CDR3 loop spans 13 amino acids. The CDR3 reads CASSVSGSREQYF. The CDR3 region has the DNA TGCGCCAGCAGCGTTAGCGGGAGCCGCGAGCAGTACTTC.

The rearrangement uses TRBV6-2 or TRBV6-3 and TRBJ2-7, with D possibly matching TRBD1 (6 bases). The CDR3 is 14 residues long. Trimming removed 0 bases at V and 9 bases at J, with 15 bases between. Germline V gives CDR1 MNHEY, CDR2 SVGEGT. CDR3 nucleotides: TGTGCCAGCAGTTACTCGGACCCGAGAGGGGGGCAGTACTTC. Amino acids: CASSYSDPRGGQYF.